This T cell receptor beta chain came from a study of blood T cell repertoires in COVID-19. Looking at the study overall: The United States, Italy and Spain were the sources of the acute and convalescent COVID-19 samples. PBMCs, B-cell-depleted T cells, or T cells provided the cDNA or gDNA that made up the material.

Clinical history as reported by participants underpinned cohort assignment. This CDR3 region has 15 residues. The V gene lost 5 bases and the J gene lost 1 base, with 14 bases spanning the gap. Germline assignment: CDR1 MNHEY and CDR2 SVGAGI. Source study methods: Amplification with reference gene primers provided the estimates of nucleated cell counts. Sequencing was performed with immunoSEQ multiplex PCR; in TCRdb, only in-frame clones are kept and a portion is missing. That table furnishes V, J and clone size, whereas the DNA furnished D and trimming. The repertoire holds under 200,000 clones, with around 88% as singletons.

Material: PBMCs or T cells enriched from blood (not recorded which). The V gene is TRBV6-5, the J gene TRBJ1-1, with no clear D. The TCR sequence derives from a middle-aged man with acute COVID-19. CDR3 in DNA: TGTGCCAGCAGTAACGACCAAACAGAGAACACTGAAGCTTTCTTT. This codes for CASSNDQTENTEAFF.